These 20 T cell receptor beta chains were all obtained from the same sample, sequenced in a study of post-analysis software for immune sequencing data (dated by TCRdb to 2014 to 2015). Summary of the overall study and its limitations: Significantly higher frequencies in patients than in controls were found for several TRBV segments, including TRBV5-6, TRBV5-1 and TRBV20-1.

Their antigen targets remain unknown. The library was built by means of PCR. The listed sequencing device is Illumina HiSeq 2500. Unique molecular identifiers were incorporated into TCR beta cDNA libraries to reduce PCR and sequencing biases. TCRdb handled the public reads itself, with Q25 trimming in fastp and clone calling in MiXCR, and kept productive beta chains. When rows share a CDR3 protein, they turn into one entry using the most common DNA and genes. The sample has more than 500,000 distinct CDR3 sequences on record, 34% of them singletons. The ten largest make up around 5.9% of the sample. Sequencing input: blood. The source is a girl between 2 and 17 years old with multiple sclerosis.

This clonotype was seen a few times. The chain employs TRBV5-1 and TRBJ1-2; tentatively, D is TRBD1 (6 bases). V lost 6 bases to trimming and J lost 6 bases, with 21 bases between them. The CDR3 is 15 residues long. CDR1 is SGHRS and CDR2 is YFSETQ in the germline V gene. The CDR3 bases are TGCGCCAGCATGCCCTTCCAAGGACAGTACGATGGCTACACCTTC. This gives the protein CASMPFQGQYDGYTF.

V and J are TRBV9 and TRBJ2-5, with TRBD2 as a possible D gene (5 bases). This CDR3 has 14 amino acids. Trimming left V 0 bases short and J 11 bases short, with 17 bases between. Germline CDR1 SGDLS, CDR2 YYNGEE. CDR3 DNA sequence: TGTGCCAGCAGCGTAGTATCCGGACTGGATGAGCAGTACTTC. This encodes CASSVVSGLDEQYF.

As regards this clonotype: A much larger clone sits a single nucleotide away, making a read error possible. The rearrangement uses TRBV29-1 and TRBJ2-3; maybe TRBD1 (5 bases). The CDR3 totals 14 residues. Germline CDR1 reads SQVTM; CDR2 reads ANQGSEA. The CDR3 coding sequence is TGCAGCGTACCGGTAGGGGATCTATCAGATACGCACTATTTT. It yields the protein CSVPVGDLSDTHYF.

The V and J genes are TRBV7-3 and TRBJ2-1, with D unresolved. V shed 5 bases and J shed 10 bases, with 12 bases lying between them. This CDR3 contains 12 residues. Germline V gene lookup returns CDR1 SGHTA and CDR2 FQGTGA. CDR3 DNA sequence: TGTGCCAGCAGCGCAAGACTGGGGGAGCAGTTCTTC. Protein sequence: CASSARLGEQFF.

In this sample, this clonotype turned up a few times. This rearrangement joins TRBV7-3 to TRBJ2-1, with 7 bases lining up with TRBD2. V lost 5 bases and J lost 2; bases outside the gene matches: 9. The CDR3 sequence is 16 residues long. Germline loops: CDR1 SGHTA, CDR2 FQGTGA. For the CDR3, the DNA is TGTGCCAGCAGCCCCAACCCGGGGGGACCCTACAATGAGCAGTTCTTC. Amino acid sequence: CASSPNPGGPYNEQFF. The complete variable domain, with remaining parts taken from reference TRBV7-3 and TRBJ2-1, reads GAGVSQTPSNKVTEKGKYVELRCDPISGHTALYWYRQSLGQGPEFLIYFQGTGAADDSGLPNDRFFAVRPEGSVSTLKIQRTERGDSAVYLCASSPNPGGPYNEQFFGPGTRLTVL.

This clonotype has more than one count but fewer than ten. The chain combines TRBV6-5 with TRBJ2-3, with 8 bases fitting TRBD2. Germline V gene sequence: CDR1 MNHEY, CDR2 SVGAGI. V dropped 9 bases and J dropped 0; count of bases not matched to a gene: 2. The CDR3 is made up of 13 amino acids. DNA of the CDR3: TGTGCCAGTAGCGGGGCTAGCACAGATACGCAGTATTTT. Its translation: CASSGASTDTQYF.

This sequence joins TRBV5-1 and TRBJ2-1; D gene unclear. This CDR3 region has 13 residues. Germline lookup yields CDR1 SGHRS and CDR2 YFSETQ. V gave up 1 base and J gave up 9 bases, with 11 bases separating them. This CDR3 reads CASSLLPNIEQFF. The CDR3 DNA follows: TGCGCCAGCAGCTTGCTACCAAACATTGAGCAGTTCTTC.

V and J are TRBV6-5 and TRBJ2-2; D assignment may be TRBD1 or TRBD2 (7 bases each). The germline gives CDR1 MNHEY, CDR2 SVGAGI. The CDR3 sequence is 16 residues long. With 5 bases removed from V and 13 bases from J, the gap between germline ends came to 26 bases. The CDR3 loop is CASSPDRVGGGLRLFF. CDR3 DNA: TGTGCCAGCAGTCCCGACAGGGTAGGGGGAGGGCTCAGGCTGTTTTTT.

The chain has TRBV12-3 or TRBV12-4 and TRBJ1-4; 7 bases agree with TRBD1. This CDR3 comprises 13 residues. V shed 3 bases and J 6 bases; nucleotides not matched to a gene: 1. Here the CDR3 DNA reads TGTGCCAGCAGTTTCGGACAGGATGAAAAACTGTTTTTT. This sequence encodes CASSFGQDEKLFF.

This chain connects TRBV24-1 to TRBJ1-2, with D unresolved. Germline CDR1 and CDR2: KGHDR and SFDVKD. V lost 3 bases to trimming and J lost 3 bases, with 10 bases between them. This CDR3 has 14 residues. CDR3 sequence: CATSDDPNDYGYTF. In nucleotides, the CDR3 is TGTGCCACCAGTGATGACCCTAACGACTATGGCTACACCTTC.

Only a few counts were recorded for this clonotype. The V and J genes are TRBV20-1 and TRBJ2-3, with no clear D. This CDR3 is 12 amino acids long. Germline CDR1 DFQATT, CDR2 SNEGSKA (reference sequence). Trimming stripped 0 bases from V and 5 bases from J, with 6 bases between. CDR3 sequence: CSARDRGDTQYF. CDR3 bases: TGCAGTGCTAGAGATAGAGGAGATACGCAGTATTTT.

The chain has TRBV11-2 and TRBJ2-3; 9 nucleotides line up with TRBD2. Per germline, CDR1 SGHAT and CDR2 FQNNGV. V lost 5 bases, J lost 7 bases, and 16 bases stayed unmatched. The CDR3 covers 17 residues. The CDR3 DNA follows: TGTGCCAGCAGCCCTCTCCTTAGCGGGGGTATTAGGAATACGCAGTATTTT. Translating gives CASSPLLSGGIRNTQYF.

This chain links TRBV4-1 with TRBJ1-2; unclear D gene. CDR1 and CDR2 from the germline V gene are MGHRA and YSYEKL. V lost 5 bases and J 3 bases, leaving 19 bases between the germline ends. The CDR3 consists of 16 residues. The CDR3 region has the DNA TGCGCCAGCAGCTCCTGGACGAGGTCCATCGACTATGGCTACACCTTC. This gives the protein CASSSWTRSIDYGYTF.

This clonotype was detected ten times or more. The chain joins TRBV9 to TRBJ1-2; 9 nucleotides agree with TRBD1. Trimming at V came to 3 bases and at J to 2 bases, leaving 2 bases not matched to a gene. The CDR3 loop spans 14 amino acids. Germline-derived CDR1 and CDR2 are SGDLS and YYNGEE. CDR3 DNA: TGTGCCAGCAGCGCCGGGACAGGGAACTATGGCTACACCTTC. Translation: CASSAGTGNYGYTF.

A few counts support this clonotype. This rearrangement joins TRBV10-3 to TRBJ2-7; D perhaps matches TRBD2 (5 bases). There are 12 residues in the CDR3. From germline, CDR1 is ENHRY and CDR2 SYGVKD. The CDR3 spells CASGIFRYEQYF. As DNA, the CDR3 is TGTGCTTCGGGGATATTTCGCTACGAGCAGTACTTC.

This clonotype was detected only a few times. The CDR3 region is CASSPGQGALGGYGYTF. CDR3 in DNA: TGTGCCAGCAGCCCCGGACAGGGGGCGCTGGGGGGGTATGGCTACACCTTC. The chain joins TRBV12-3 or TRBV12-4 to TRBJ1-2; the match to TRBD1 covers 11 bases. V lost 6 bases and J lost 5; bases outside the gene matches: 14. CDR3 length: 17 amino acids.

This clonotype was observed a single time. The chain's CDR3 is CSARDLFRVEGGQYF. DNA of the CDR3: TGCAGTGCTAGAGATCTCTTTAGGGTTGAGGGTGGCCAGTACTTC. This rearrangement joins TRBV20-1 to TRBJ2-5; the D gene is possibly TRBD2 (5 bases). The CDR3 is 15 amino acids. CDR1 and CDR2 from the germline V gene are DFQATT and SNEGSKA (reference sequence). V dropped 0 bases and J dropped 10 bases, with 21 bases sitting between them.

This clonotype was picked up a small number of times. This chain connects TRBV6-5 to TRBJ1-2; D possibly corresponds to TRBD1 (6 bases). Germline CDR1 reads MNHEY; CDR2 reads SVGAGI. V was clipped by 2 bases and J by 5 bases, with 15 bases between them. The CDR3 runs 15 residues. The CDR3 loop is CASSYLRQDQYGYTF. CDR3 nucleotide sequence: TGTGCCAGCAGTTACCTCCGACAGGATCAATATGGCTACACCTTC.

Note on this clonotype: An end of the junction does not agree with germline; a read error may underlie this. This chain links TRBV12-3 or TRBV12-4 with TRBJ2-3; weak D call: TRBD2 (5 bases). CDR3 length: 14 residues. Here the CDR3 reads CASSFRVGVDAQYF. The CDR3 DNA is TGTGCCAGCAGTTTTAGAGTCGGGGTAGATGCGCAGTATTTT.

The gene calls are TRBV12-3 or TRBV12-4 and TRBJ2-3; 8 bases fit TRBD2. The V gene end was trimmed by 8 bases and the J gene end by 8 bases; junction bases not matched to a gene: 6. The CDR3 loop spans 12 amino acids. Here the CDR3 DNA reads TGTGCCAGCTCCGGGGGGGCCAGTACGCAGTATTTT. Translated, it gives CASSGGASTQYF.